The present T cell receptor beta chain was sequenced within a study of blood T cell repertoires in COVID-19. CDR1 is SGHTA, CDR2 FQGTGA, per germline. J gave up 7 bases and V 4 bases, and 27 bases lay outside the gene matches. This CDR3 spans 21 amino acids. TCRdb keeps only in-frame clones here, not all; method: immunoSEQ multiplex PCR. The top ten clones hold about 10% of a sample with about 250,000 clones, about 86% of them seen once. Sequencing was carried out using peripheral blood. The rearrangement uses TRBV7-3 and TRBJ2-1; 8 bases are shared with TRBD2. This clonotype was sampled from a man older than 75 with acute or convalescent COVID-19. The CDR3: CASSSTPIYSGSPPRTNEQFF. CDR3 DNA: TGTGCCAGCAGCTCAACCCCAATATACAGCGGGAGCCCCCCGCGCACGAATGAGCAGTTCTTC.